This is a list of T cell receptor beta chains from one sample in a study of read filtering for tumor transcriptome and immune sequencing. TCRdb re-analysed the reads in MiXCR, keeping a single row per CDR3 protein. Here the sample spans 90,000 or so distinct CDR3 sequences, roughly 21% being singletons. The source material was a population of CD138-negative cells sorted from bone marrow. The receptors originated from a donor at least 40 years old with multiple myeloma. The CDR3 runs from the conserved cysteine through the conserved F or W. The D gene is left open where the match is weak. A row's size may be missing; if present it is once, few, many or a size class.

V gene: TRBV2
J gene: TRBJ1-5
D gene: .
clone size: .
CDR3 DNA: TGTGCCAGCAGCAAAATCGACGCAGTCGGCAATCAGCCCCAGCATTTT
CDR3 protein: CASSKIDAVGNQPQHF

V gene: TRBV5-1
J gene: TRBJ1-1
D gene: .
clone size: many
CDR3 DNA: TGCGCCAGCAGCTGGTCTCTAGGGACTGAAGCTTTCTTT
CDR3 protein: CASSWSLGTEAFF

V gene: TRBV12-3/TRBV12-4
J gene: TRBJ1-4
D gene: .
clone size: many
CDR3 DNA: TGTGCCAGCAGTTTAGGAGGATTCGGAACTAATGAAAAACTGTTTTTT
CDR3 protein: CASSLGGFGTNEKLFF

V gene: TRBV29-1
J gene: TRBJ2-2
D gene: .
clone size: many
CDR3 DNA: TGCAGCGTGACCAGGTTAGCTTCCGGGGAGCTGTTTTTT
CDR3 protein: CSVTRLASGELFF

V gene: TRBV20-1
J gene: TRBJ1-1
D gene: .
clone size: many
CDR3 DNA: TGCAGTGCTAGAGATCGCGGGACGGCGGACATGAACACTGAAGCTTTCTTT
CDR3 protein: CSARDRGTADMNTEAFF

V gene: TRBV15
J gene: TRBJ2-2
D gene: .
clone size: .
CDR3 DNA: TGTGCCACCAGCAGAGAGGGAAGGGCCGGGGAGCTGTTTTTT
CDR3 protein: CATSREGRAGELFF

V gene: TRBV28
J gene: TRBJ1-2
D gene: .
clone size: .
CDR3 DNA: TGTGCCAGTGGGTATGGCTACACCTTC
CDR3 protein: CASGYGYTF

V gene: TRBV7-9
J gene: TRBJ2-1
D gene: .
clone size: medium-sized
CDR3 DNA: TGTGCCAGCAGCTTACAGGGGACACATTTAGACAATGAGCAGTTCTTC
CDR3 protein: CASSLQGTHLDNEQFF

V gene: TRBV5-1
J gene: TRBJ1-4
D gene: .
clone size: many
CDR3 DNA: TGCGCCAGCAGCGAGGGGACACCCACTGAAAAACTGTTTTTT
CDR3 protein: CASSEGTPTEKLFF

V gene: TRBV28
J gene: TRBJ1-1
D gene: .
clone size: many
CDR3 DNA: TGTGCCAGCAGTTTAGGGGCACCGAACACTGAAGCTTTCTTT
CDR3 protein: CASSLGAPNTEAFF

V gene: TRBV2
J gene: TRBJ2-7
D gene: .
clone size: many
CDR3 DNA: TGTGCCAGCATCGGACACCCGTTTACCTACGAGCAGTACTTC
CDR3 protein: CASIGHPFTYEQYF

V gene: TRBV28
J gene: TRBJ2-2
D gene: TRBD2
clone size: few
CDR3 DNA: TGTGCCAGCAGTCGGACTAGCGGGGGGGCCGGCACCGGGGAGCTGTTTTTT
CDR3 protein: CASSRTSGGAGTGELFF

V gene: TRBV5-1
J gene: TRBJ1-4
D gene: TRBD1
clone size: .
CDR3 DNA: TGCGCCAGCAGCCCCGGGACAGGGGCCAGTGAAGAACTGTTTTTT
CDR3 protein: CASSPGTGASEELFF

V gene: TRBV5-1
J gene: TRBJ2-5
D gene: .
clone size: .
CDR3 DNA: TGCGCCAGCAGCTTAACTAGCTTATCGAGCGCGTTGGGGACGCCCCAGTACTTC
CDR3 protein: CASSLTSLSSALGTPQYF

V gene: TRBV29-1
J gene: TRBJ2-5
D gene: TRBD2
clone size: many
CDR3 DNA: TGCAGCGGCGGACTAGCGGAGACCCAGTACTTC
CDR3 protein: CSGGLAETQYF